Listed here are 2 T cell receptor beta chains from one sample, sequenced in a study of cytomegalovirus exposure and HLA in healthy donors (dated 2017 in TCRdb). Receptor libraries were prepared by the immunoSEQ multiplex PCR assay. TCRdb holds this immuneACCESS table with in-frame rearrangements only. Some clones are missing; in checked studies, unresolved V genes explain under half, and the rest has no known cause. Recorded for this sample are some 270,000 clones; 65% to 90% of them occurred a single time. The ten largest clones represent around 1% of the sample. The source material was PBMCs. These receptors originate from a woman between 18 and 29 years old in good health and CMV-seronegative.

The V gene is TRBV5-4, the J gene TRBJ2-5; D is possibly TRBD2 (6 bases). Per the germline V gene, CDR1 is SGHNT and CDR2 is YYREEE (reference sequence). The germline V and J ends were trimmed by 0 bases and 7 bases, with 13 bases remaining between them. The CDR3 runs to 14 residues. CDR3 DNA sequence: TGTGCCAGCAGCTTGGCTAACGGAGGGGTGACCCAGTACTTC. Encoded protein: CASSLANGGVTQYF.

The rearrangement joins TRBV23-1 to TRBJ2-7, with TRBD2 identical over 8 bases. TRBV23-1 is an ORF, with its function uncertain. The CDR3 is made up of 12 amino acids. CDR3 region: CAARTSRYEQYF. The CDR3 coding sequence is TGCGCAGCCAGGACTAGCCGCTACGAGCAGTACTTC.